This T cell receptor (beta chain) was identified in a study of blood T cell repertoires in COVID-19. About the study: Sites across the United States, Italy and Spain contributed samples from acute and convalescent COVID-19. PBMCs, B-cell-depleted T cells, or T cells were the source of the cDNA or gDNA that made up the material.

Authors' methods: Researchers report that nucleated cell counts were estimated from reference gene primer amplification. Assay: immunoSEQ multiplex PCR; the TCRdb copy retains only in-frame clones and omits some. The V and J calls and clone size are taken from that table; D and trimming were inferred from the DNA. Found here are hundreds of thousands of clones, 65% to 90% of them singletons; the top ten hold about 14%. CDR1 is SEHNR and CDR2 is FQNEAQ in the germline V gene (reference sequence). V was pared by 5 bases and J by 2 bases, with 12 bases between. The CDR3 runs 14 residues. In its sample, this clone was seen once.

The chain is built from TRBV7-9 and TRBJ2-5; D gene uncertain. Sequencing was performed on peripheral blood. The clonotype was recovered from a human donor in a cohort sampled during active COVID-19. This CDR3 reads CASSPNLVQETQYF. The CDR3 region has the DNA TGTGCCAGCAGCCCAAACTTAGTACAAGAGACCCAGTACTTC.